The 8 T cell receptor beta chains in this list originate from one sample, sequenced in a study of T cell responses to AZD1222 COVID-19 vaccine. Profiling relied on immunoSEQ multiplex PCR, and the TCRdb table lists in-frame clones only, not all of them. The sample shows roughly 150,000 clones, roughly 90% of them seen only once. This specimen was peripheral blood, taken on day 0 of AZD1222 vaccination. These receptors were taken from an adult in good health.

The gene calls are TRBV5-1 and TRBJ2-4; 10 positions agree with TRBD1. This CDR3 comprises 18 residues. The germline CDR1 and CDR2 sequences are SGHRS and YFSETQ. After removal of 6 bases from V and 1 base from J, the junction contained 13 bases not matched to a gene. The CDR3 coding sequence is TGCGCCAGCAACTCCGGGACAGGGGTTGATTGGGCCAAAAACATTCAGTACTTC. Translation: CASNSGTGVDWAKNIQYF.

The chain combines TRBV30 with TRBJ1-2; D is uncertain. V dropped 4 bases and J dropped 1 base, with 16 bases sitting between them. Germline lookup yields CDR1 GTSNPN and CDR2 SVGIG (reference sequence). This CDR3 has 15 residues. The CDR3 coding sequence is TGTGCCTGGACCCTTGATATGTGGGGTAACTATGGCTACACCTTC. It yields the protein CAWTLDMWGNYGYTF.

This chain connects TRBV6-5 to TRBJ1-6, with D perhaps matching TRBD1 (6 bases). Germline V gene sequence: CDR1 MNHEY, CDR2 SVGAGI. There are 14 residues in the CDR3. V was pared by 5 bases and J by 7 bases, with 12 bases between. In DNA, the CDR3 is TGTGCCAGCAGTATGGGGGGGCAGAATTCACCCCTCCACTTT. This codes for CASSMGGQNSPLHF.

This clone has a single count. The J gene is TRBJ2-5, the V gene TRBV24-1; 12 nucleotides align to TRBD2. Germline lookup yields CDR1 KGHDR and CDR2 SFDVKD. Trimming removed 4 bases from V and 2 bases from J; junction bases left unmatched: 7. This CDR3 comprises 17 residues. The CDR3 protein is CATSDRSGTSGQETQYF. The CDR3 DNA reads TGTGCCACCAGTGACCGTTCCGGGACTAGCGGGCAAGAGACCCAGTACTTC.

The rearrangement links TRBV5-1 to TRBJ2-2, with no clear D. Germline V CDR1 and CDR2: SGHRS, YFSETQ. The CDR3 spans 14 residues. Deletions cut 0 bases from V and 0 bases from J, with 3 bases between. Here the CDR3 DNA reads TGCGCCAGCAGCTTGGTTCCGAACACCGGGGAGCTGTTTTTT. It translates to CASSLVPNTGELFF.

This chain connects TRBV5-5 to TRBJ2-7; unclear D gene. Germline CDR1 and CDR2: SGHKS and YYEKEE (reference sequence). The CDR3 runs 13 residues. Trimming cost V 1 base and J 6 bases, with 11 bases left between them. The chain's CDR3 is CASSLISGAEQYF. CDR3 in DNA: TGTGCCAGCAGCTTGATTTCCGGTGCCGAGCAGTACTTC.

CDR3 coding DNA: TGTGCCAGCAGTTCACACAGGGCTACTGGAAACACCATATATTTT. This gives the protein CASSSHRATGNTIYF. The V and J genes are TRBV13 and TRBJ1-3, with TRBD1 as a possible D gene (6 bases). V was pared by 6 bases and J by 2 bases, with 14 bases between. The CDR3 sequence is 15 residues long. Germline lookup yields CDR1 PRHDT and CDR2 FYEKMQ (reference sequence).

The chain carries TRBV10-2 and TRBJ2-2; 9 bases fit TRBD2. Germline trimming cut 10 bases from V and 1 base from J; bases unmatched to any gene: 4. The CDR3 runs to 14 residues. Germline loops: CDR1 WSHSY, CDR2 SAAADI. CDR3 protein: CATLAGENTGELFF. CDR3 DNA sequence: TGCGCCACCTTAGCGGGGGAGAACACCGGGGAGCTGTTTTTT.